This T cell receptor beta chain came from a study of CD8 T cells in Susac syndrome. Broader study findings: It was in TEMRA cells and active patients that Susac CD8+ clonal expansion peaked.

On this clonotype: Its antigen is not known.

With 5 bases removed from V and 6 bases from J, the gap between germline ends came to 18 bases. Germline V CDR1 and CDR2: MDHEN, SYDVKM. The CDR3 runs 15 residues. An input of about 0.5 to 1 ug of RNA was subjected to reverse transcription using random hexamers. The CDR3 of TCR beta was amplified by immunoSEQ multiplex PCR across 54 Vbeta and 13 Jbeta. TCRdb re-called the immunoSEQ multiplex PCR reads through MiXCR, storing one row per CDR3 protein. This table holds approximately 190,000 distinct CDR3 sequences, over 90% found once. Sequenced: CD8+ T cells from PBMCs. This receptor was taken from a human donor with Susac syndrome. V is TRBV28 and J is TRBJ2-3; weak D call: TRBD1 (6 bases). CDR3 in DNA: TGTGCCAGCAGTCCCAGGGACACCGTTTGGGATACGCAGTATTTT. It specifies CASSPRDTVWDTQYF.